This T cell receptor beta chain was sequenced in a study of cytomegalovirus exposure and HLA in healthy donors. Study outcomes and limitations: Three chains linked to CMV were shown in vitro to be specific for CMV antigens.

Comment on this clone: Antigen unknown.

The CDR3 consists of 13 residues. V dropped 6 bases and J dropped 0 bases, with 6 bases sitting between them. Per the germline V gene, CDR1 is SQVTM and CDR2 is ANQGSEA. The PCR ran on 60 Vbeta and 13 Jbeta primers. TCRdb's table, derived via immunoSEQ multiplex PCR, lists solely in-frame clones and lacks some. The sample lists about 140,000 clones, 80% occurring once. The chain links TRBV29-1 to TRBJ2-6; D not certain. The origin of this receptor is a man aged 40-55 years in good health and CMV-seronegative. Sequencing used PBMCs. DNA of the CDR3: TGCAGCGTCGGAGACTCTGGGGCCAACGTCCTGACTTTC. It yields the protein CSVGDSGANVLTF.